The sequence of this TCR beta chain was determined in a study of cytomegalovirus exposure and HLA in healthy donors. Vbeta (60) and Jbeta (13) primers were used in the PCR. TCRdb keeps only in-frame clones here, not all; method: immunoSEQ multiplex PCR. The sample contains 120,000 or so clones, more than 80% of which appear only once. This clone was seen only once. Its antigen is still unknown. Notes on the study in general: Reported findings show TCR beta sequences accurately forecast HLA-A and HLA-B alleles in most subjects. Highly shared sequence variants in one cluster were likely a sequencing artifact. It was assumed in the presence/absence analyses that sequencing depth was roughly uniform across donors.

The CDR3 is 13 amino acids. V was shortened by 2 bases and J by 6 bases, with 10 bases between the two germline ends. Germline assignment: CDR1 SGHAT and CDR2 FQNNGV. This clonotype was sampled from a man aged 40-55 years in good health and CMV-seronegative. Sample: PBMCs. The chain links TRBV11-2 to TRBJ1-1; unclear D gene. The DNA of the CDR3 is TGTGCCAGCAGCTTATCCGGGGTGGCTGAAGCTTTCTTT. Its protein product is CASSLSGVAEAFF.